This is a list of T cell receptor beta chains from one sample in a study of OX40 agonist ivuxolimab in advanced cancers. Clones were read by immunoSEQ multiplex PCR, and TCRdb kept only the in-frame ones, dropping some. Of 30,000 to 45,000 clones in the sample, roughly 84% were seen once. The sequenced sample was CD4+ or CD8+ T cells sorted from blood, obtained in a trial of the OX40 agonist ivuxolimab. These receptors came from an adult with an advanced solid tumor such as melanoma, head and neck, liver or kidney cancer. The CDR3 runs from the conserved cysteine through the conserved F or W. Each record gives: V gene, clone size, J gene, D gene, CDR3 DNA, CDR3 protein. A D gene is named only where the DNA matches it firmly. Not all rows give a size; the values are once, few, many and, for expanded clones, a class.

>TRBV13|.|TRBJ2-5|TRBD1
TGTGCCAGCAGCTCCGGGACAGGGGTGGAGACCCAGTACTTC
CASSSGTGVETQYF
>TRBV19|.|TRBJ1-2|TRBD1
TGTGCCAGTAGTATAGTACCGGGACAGGCTAGCGGCTACACCTTC
CASSIVPGQASGYTF
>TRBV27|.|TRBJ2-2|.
TGTGCCAGCAGTTTTGGGGGGAAAAACACCGGGGAGCTGTTTTTT
CASSFGGKNTGELFF
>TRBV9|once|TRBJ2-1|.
TGTGCCAGCAGCGACATTCTGAGCCCCTACAATGAGCAGTTCTTC
CASSDILSPYNEQFF
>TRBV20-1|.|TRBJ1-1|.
TGCAGTGCATCGGTGAACACTGAAGCTTTCTTT
CSASVNTEAFF
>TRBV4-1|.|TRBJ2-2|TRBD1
TGCGCCAGCAGCCAAGATCCGGGGGACAGGTACACCGGGGAGCTGTTTTTT
CASSQDPGDRYTGELFF
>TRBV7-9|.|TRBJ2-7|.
TGTGCCAGCGATCGGGATTCCTACGAGCAGTACTTC
CASDRDSYEQYF
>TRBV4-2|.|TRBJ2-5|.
TGTGCCAGCAGCCACGAACCGGGACTCCAAGAGACCCAGTACTTC
CASSHEPGLQETQYF
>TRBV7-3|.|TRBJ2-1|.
TGTGCCAGCAGCTCGGACAGTTCAAATGAGCAGTTCTTC
CASSSDSSNEQFF
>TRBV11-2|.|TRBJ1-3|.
TGTGCCAGCAGCCTCGGATCCGGAAACACCATATATTTT
CASSLGSGNTIYF
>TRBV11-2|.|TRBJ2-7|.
TGTGCCAGCAGCCTGGTAGGGACCTACGAGCAGTACTTC
CASSLVGTYEQYF
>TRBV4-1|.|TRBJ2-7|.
TGCGCCAGCAGCCAAGTTCACCAAGACACCTTTTACGAGCAGTACTTC
CASSQVHQDTFYEQYF
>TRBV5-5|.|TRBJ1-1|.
TGTGCCAGCAGCTTATATGAGTGGGCGACCACTGAAGCTTTCTTT
CASSLYEWATTEAFF
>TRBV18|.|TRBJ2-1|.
TGTGCCAGCTCACCCCCTCTGGATCTTGGGGATGAGCAGTTCTTC
CASSPPLDLGDEQFF